This T cell receptor beta chain was retrieved from a study of blood T cell repertoires in COVID-19. Study details: The cDNA or gDNA used as material had been derived from T cells, B-cell-depleted T cells, or PBMCs.

The ends lost 4 bases at V and 0 bases at J; junction bases unmatched: 9. Germline CDR1 and CDR2: MNHEY and SVGEGT. The CDR3 is 17 residues long. The Seattle patients, enrolled during active infection, were followed longitudinally. The authors' processing: It was from reference gene primer amplification that nucleated cell counts were estimated. The protocol was immunoSEQ multiplex PCR, while the TCRdb copy is restricted to in-frame clones and leaves out a portion. That table gives V, J and clone size, and the DNA gave D and trimming. The data show approximately 350,000 clones, about 90% seen once. The source of this sequence is a woman between 50 and 59 years old with COVID-19, enrolled during active disease. The genes are TRBV6-2 or TRBV6-3 and TRBJ2-1; TRBD2 agrees at 7 bases. The sequenced material came from peripheral blood. The CDR3 DNA reads as TGTGCCAGCAGTTGGCCTTTGGGCGGGGGCTCCTACAATGAGCAGTTCTTC. It encodes CASSWPLGGGSYNEQFF.